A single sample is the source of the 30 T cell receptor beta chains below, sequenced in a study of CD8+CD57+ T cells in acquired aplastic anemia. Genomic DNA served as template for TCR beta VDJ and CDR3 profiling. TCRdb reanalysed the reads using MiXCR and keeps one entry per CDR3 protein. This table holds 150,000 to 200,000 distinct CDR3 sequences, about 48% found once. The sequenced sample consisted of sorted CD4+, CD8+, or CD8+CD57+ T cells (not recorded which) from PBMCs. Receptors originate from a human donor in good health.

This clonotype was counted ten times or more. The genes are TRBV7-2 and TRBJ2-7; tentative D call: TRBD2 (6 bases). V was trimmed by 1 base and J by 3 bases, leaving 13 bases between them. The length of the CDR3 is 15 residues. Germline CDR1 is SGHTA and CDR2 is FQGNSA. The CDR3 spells CASSLGLEGGYEQYF. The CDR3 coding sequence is TGTGCCAGCAGCTTAGGGTTGGAGGGAGGCTACGAGCAGTACTTC.

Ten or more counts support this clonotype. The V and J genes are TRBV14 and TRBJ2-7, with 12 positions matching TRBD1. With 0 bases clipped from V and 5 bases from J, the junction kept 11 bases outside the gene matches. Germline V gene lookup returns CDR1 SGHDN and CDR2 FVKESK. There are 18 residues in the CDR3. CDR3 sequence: CASSQDRGSGTGGDEQYF. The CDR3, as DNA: TGTGCCAGCAGCCAAGATCGGGGATCGGGGACAGGGGGCGACGAGCAGTACTTC.

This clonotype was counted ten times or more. The CDR3 loop is CASSHGLAGASTDTQYF. The CDR3 DNA follows: TGTGCCAGCAGCCACGGACTAGCGGGGGCAAGCACAGATACGCAGTATTTT. The V call is TRBV4-2, the J call TRBJ2-3, with 13 positions matching TRBD2. CDR1 and CDR2 (germline): LGHNA, YNFKEQ. The V segment lost 3 bases and the J segment 0 bases; nucleotides outside the gene matches: 3. This CDR3 spans 17 amino acids.

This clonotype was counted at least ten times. DNA of the CDR3: TGCGCCAGCAGCTCCGACGGACCGAACACCGGGGAGCTGTTTTTT. Its translation is CASSSDGPNTGELFF. This rearrangement joins TRBV5-1 to TRBJ2-2; D not resolved. The CDR3 is made up of 15 amino acids. CDR1 is SGHRS, CDR2 YFSETQ, per germline. Between the trimmed V and J ends, which lost 3 bases and 0 bases, there was a span of 9 bases.

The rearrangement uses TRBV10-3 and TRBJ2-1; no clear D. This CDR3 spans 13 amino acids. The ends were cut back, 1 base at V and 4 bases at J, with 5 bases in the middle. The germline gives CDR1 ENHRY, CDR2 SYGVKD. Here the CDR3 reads CAISEYSYNEQFF. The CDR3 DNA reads TGTGCCATCAGTGAGTACAGTTACAATGAGCAGTTCTTC.

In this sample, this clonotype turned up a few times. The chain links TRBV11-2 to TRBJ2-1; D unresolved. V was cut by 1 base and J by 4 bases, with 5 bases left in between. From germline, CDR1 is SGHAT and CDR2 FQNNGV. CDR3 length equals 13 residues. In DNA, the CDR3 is TGTGCCAGCAGCTTAGCTCCGTACAATGAGCAGTTCTTC. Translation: CASSLAPYNEQFF. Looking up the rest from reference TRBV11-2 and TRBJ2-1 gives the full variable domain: EAGVAQSPRYKIIEKRQSVAFWCNPISGHATLYWYQQILGQGPKLLIQFQNNGVVDDSQLPKDRFSAERLKGVDSTLKIQPAKLEDSAVYLCASSLAPYNEQFFGPGTRLTVL.

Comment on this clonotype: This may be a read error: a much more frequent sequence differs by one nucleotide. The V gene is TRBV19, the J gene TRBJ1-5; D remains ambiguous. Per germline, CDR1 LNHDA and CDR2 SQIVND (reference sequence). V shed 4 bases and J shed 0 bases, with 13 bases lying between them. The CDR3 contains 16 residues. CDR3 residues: CASSTSGAHSNQPQHF. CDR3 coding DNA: TGTGCCAGTAGTACTAGTGGAGCCCATAGCAATCAGCCCCAGCATTTT.

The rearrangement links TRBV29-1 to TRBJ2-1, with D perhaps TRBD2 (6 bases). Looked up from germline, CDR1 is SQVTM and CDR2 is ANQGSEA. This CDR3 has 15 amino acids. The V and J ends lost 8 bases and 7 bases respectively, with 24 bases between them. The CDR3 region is CSQTGRGFSQNEQFF. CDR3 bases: TGCAGCCAGACGGGCCGGGGGTTTTCCCAAAATGAGCAGTTCTTC.

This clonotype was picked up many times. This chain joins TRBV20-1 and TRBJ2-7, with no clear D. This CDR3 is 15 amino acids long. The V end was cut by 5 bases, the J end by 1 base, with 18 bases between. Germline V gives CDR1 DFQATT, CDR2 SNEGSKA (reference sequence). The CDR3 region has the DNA TGCAGTGCTCGCGACTCAGGACGGCTGTCCTACGAGCAGTACTTC. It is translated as CSARDSGRLSYEQYF.

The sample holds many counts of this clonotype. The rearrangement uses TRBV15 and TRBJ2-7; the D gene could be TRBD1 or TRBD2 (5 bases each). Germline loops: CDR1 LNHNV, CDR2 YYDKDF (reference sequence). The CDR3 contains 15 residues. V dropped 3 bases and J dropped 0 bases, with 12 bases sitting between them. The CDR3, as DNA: TGTGCCACCAGCAGGGGACGACAGACCTCCTACGAGCAGTACTTC. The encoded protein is CATSRGRQTSYEQYF.

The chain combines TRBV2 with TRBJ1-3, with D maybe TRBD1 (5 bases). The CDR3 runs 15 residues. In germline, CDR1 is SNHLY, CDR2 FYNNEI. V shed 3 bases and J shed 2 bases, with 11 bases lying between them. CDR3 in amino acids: CASSDQGYAGNTIYF. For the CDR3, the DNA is TGTGCCAGCAGTGACCAGGGTTACGCTGGAAACACCATATATTTT.

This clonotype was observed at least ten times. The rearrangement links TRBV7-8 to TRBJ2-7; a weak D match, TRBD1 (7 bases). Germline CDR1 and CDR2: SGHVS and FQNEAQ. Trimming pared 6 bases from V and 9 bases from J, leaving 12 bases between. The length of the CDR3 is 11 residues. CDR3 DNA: TGTGCCAGCAGTTTCCAGGGGGGGCAGTACTTC. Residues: CASSFQGGQYF.

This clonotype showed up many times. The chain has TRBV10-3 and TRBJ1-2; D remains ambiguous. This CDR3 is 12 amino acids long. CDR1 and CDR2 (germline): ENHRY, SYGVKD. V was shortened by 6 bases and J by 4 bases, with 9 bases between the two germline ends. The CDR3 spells CAIRPSGYGYTF. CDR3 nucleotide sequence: TGTGCCATCAGACCCTCGGGCTATGGCTACACCTTC.

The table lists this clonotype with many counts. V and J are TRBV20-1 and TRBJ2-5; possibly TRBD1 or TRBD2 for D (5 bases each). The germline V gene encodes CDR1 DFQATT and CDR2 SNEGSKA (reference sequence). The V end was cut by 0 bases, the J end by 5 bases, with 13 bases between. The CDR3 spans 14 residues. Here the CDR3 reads CSARERGARETQYF. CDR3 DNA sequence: TGCAGTGCTAGAGAGAGGGGCGCGCGGGAGACCCAGTACTTC.

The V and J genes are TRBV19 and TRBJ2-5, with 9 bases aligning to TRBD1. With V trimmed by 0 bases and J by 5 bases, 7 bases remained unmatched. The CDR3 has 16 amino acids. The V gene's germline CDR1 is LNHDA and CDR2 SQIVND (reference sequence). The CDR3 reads CASSIEGQGRGETQYF. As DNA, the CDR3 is TGTGCCAGTAGTATAGAAGGACAGGGGAGAGGCGAGACCCAGTACTTC.

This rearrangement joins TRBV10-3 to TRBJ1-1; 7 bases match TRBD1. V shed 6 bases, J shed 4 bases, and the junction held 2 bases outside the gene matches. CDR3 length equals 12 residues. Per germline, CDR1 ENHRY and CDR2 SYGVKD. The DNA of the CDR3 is TGTGCCATCAGGGGGACAGCCACTGAAGCTTTCTTT. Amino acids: CAIRGTATEAFF.

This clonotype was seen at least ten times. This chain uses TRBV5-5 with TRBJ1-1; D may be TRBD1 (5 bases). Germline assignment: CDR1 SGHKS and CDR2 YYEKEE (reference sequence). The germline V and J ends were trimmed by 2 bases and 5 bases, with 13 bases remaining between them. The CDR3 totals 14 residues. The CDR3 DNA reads TGTGCCAGCAGCTTCGCGAAGGGGAGGACTGAAGCTTTCTTT. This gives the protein CASSFAKGRTEAFF.

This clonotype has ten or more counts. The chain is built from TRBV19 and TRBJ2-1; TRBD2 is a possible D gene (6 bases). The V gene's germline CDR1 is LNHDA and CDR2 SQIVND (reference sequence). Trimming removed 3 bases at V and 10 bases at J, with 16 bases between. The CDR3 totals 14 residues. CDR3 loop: CASSMVLAGGEQFF. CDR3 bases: TGTGCCAGTAGTATGGTTCTTGCCGGAGGGGAGCAGTTCTTC.

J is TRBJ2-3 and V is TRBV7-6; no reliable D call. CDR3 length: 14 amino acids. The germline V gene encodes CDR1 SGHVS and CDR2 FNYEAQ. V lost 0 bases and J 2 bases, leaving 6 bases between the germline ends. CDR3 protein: CASSLAPDTDTQYF. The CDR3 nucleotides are TGTGCCAGCAGCTTAGCCCCAGACACAGATACGCAGTATTTT.

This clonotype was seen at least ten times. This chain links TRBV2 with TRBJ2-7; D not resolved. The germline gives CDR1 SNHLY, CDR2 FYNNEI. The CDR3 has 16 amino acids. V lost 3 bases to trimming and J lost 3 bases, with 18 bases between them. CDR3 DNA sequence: TGTGCCAGCAGTGATAGTGAGTTTAAAATCGTCTACGAGCAGTACTTC. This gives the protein CASSDSEFKIVYEQYF.

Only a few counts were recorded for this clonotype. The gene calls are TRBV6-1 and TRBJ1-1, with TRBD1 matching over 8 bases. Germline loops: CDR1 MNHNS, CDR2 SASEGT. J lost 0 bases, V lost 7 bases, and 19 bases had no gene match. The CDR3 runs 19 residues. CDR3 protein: CASIYLPPGGVGMNTEAFF. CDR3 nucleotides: TGTGCCAGCATCTACCTTCCACCAGGGGGCGTGGGTATGAACACTGAAGCTTTCTTT.

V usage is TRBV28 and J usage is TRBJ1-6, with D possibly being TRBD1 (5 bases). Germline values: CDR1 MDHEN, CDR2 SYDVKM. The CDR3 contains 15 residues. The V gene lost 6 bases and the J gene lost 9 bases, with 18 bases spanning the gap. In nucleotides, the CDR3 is TGTGCCAGCAGCCCTACGGGGCAGGGCGGTTCACCCCTCCACTTT. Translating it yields CASSPTGQGGSPLHF.

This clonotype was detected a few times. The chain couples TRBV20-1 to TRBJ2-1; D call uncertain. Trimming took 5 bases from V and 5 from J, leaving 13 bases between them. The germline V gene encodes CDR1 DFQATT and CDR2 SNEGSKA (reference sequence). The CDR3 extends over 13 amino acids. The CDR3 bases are TGCAGTGCTGACCTTAACTTTGACAATGAGCAGTTCTTC. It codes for CSADLNFDNEQFF.

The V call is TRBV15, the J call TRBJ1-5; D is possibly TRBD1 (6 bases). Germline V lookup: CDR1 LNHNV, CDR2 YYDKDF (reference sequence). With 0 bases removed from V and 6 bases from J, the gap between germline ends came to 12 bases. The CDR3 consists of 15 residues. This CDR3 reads CATSRERGAVQPQHF. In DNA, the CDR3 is TGTGCCACCAGCAGAGAGCGGGGGGCAGTTCAGCCCCAGCATTTT.

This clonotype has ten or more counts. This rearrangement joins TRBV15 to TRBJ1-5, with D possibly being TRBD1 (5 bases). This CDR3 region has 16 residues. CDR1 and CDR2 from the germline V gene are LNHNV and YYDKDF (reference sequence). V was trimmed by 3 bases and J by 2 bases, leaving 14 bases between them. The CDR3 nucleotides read TGTGCCACCAGCAGTATCCGACAAGGGGGCAATCAGCCCCAGCATTTT. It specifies CATSSIRQGGNQPQHF.

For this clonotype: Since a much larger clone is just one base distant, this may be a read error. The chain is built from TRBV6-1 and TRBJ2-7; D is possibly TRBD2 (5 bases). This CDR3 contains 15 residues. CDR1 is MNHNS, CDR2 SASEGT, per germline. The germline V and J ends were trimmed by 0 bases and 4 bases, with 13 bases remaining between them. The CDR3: CASSEAGNSEYEQYF. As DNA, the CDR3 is TGTGCCAGCAGTGAAGCGGGGAATAGCGAGTACGAGCAGTACTTC.

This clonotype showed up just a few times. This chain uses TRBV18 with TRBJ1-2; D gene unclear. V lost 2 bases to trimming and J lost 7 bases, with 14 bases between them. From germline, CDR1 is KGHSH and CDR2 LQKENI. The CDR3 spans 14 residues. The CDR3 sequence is CASSPMLGRGGYTF. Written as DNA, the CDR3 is TGTGCCAGCTCACCAATGTTAGGTCGCGGTGGCTACACCTTC.

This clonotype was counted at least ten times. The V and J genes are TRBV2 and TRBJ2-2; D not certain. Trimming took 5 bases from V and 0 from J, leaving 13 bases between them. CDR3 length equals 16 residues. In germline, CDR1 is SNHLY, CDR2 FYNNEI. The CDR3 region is CASSRDPHPNTGELFF. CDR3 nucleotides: TGTGCCAGCAGTAGGGATCCTCACCCGAACACCGGGGAGCTGTTTTTT. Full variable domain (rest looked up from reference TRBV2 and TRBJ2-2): EPEVTQTPSHQVTQMGQEVILRCVPISNHLYFYWYRQILGQKVEFLVSFYNNEISEKSEIFDDQFSVERPDGSNFTLKIRSTKLEDSAMYFCASSRDPHPNTGELFFGEGSRLTVL.

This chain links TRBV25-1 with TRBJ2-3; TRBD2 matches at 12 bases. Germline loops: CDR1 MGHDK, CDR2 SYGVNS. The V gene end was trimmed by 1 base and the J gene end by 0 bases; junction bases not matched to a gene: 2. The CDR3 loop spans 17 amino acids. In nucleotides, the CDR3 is TGTGCCAGCAGTGAATGGGGGACTAGCGGGAGCACAGATACGCAGTATTTT. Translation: CASSEWGTSGSTDTQYF.

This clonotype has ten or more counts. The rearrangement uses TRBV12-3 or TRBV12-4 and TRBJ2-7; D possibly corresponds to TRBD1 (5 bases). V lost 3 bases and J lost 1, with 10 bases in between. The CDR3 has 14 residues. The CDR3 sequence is CASSFDRISYEQYF. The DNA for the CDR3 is TGTGCCAGCAGTTTCGACAGAATATCCTACGAGCAGTACTTC.